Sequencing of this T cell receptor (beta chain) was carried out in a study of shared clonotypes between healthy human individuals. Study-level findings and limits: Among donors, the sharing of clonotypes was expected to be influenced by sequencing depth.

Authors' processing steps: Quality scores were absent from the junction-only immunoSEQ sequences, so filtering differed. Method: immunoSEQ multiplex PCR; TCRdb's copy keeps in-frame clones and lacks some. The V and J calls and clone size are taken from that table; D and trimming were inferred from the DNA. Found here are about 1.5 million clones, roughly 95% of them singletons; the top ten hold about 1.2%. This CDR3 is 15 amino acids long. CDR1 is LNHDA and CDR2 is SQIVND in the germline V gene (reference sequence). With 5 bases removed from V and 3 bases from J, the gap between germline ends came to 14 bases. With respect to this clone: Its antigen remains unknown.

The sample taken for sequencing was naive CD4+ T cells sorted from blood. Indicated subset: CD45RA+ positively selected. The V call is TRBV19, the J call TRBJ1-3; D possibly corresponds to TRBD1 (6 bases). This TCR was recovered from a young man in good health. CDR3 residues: CASSLDSGGGNTIYF. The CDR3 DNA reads TGTGCCAGTAGTTTGGACAGCGGCGGTGGAAACACCATATATTTT.